What follows are 9 T cell receptor beta chains derived from one specimen sequenced in a study of cytomegalovirus exposure and HLA in healthy donors. Sequencing used immunoSEQ multiplex PCR; TCRdb keeps in-frame clones, though not all of them. The table has approximately 150,000 clones, 85% to 90% seen once. The material sequenced was PBMCs. The receptors stem from a woman aged 18-30 years in good health and CMV-seropositive.

The table lists this clone with a count of one. The genes are TRBV30 and TRBJ1-4, with D possibly matching TRBD1 (5 bases). This CDR3 has 15 residues. V shed 0 bases and J shed 1 base, with 9 bases lying between them. Looked up from germline, CDR1 is GTSNPN and CDR2 is SVGIG (reference sequence). The chain's CDR3 is CAWSVGARTNEKLFF. CDR3 DNA: TGTGCCTGGAGTGTTGGGGCCAGAACTAATGAAAAACTGTTTTTT.

This clone appeared once. The V call is TRBV29-1, the J call TRBJ2-2, with D tentatively TRBD2 (5 bases). V lost 4 bases and J lost 5, with 14 bases in between. In germline, CDR1 is SQVTM, CDR2 ANQGSEA. CDR3 size: 14 residues. CDR3 coding DNA: TGCAGCGTTGTCCTGGGAGTCCGGACCGGGGAGCTGTTTTTT. Protein: CSVVLGVRTGELFF.

This chain joins TRBV4-1 and TRBJ2-7; the match to TRBD1 covers 10 bases. Germline V lookup: CDR1 MGHRA, CDR2 YSYEKL. J gave up 4 bases and V 5 bases, and 8 bases lay outside the gene matches. CDR3 length: 15 residues. The DNA of the CDR3 is TGCGCCAGCAGCACCTCCCGGGACAGGGGTTACGAGCAGTACTTC. It is translated as CASSTSRDRGYEQYF.

The chain has TRBV4-2 and TRBJ2-7; 7 bases map to TRBD2. CDR3 length equals 18 residues. With V trimmed by 0 bases and J by 4 bases, 15 bases remained unmatched. CDR1 is LGHNA and CDR2 is YNFKEQ in the germline V gene. The CDR3 is CASSQDTWAGERAYEQYF. The CDR3 DNA reads TGTGCCAGCAGCCAAGATACGTGGGCGGGAGAAAGAGCTTACGAGCAGTACTTC.

The chain combines TRBV7-9 with TRBJ2-1; 8 bases match TRBD2. Germline-derived CDR1 and CDR2 are SEHNR and FQNEAQ (reference sequence). Losses at the gene ends were 10 bases for V and 10 bases for J; bases not matched to a gene: 15. The CDR3 consists of 14 residues. CDR3 sequence reads: CAKEIMGLEGEQFF. The DNA for the CDR3 is TGTGCCAAAGAAATAATGGGACTAGAAGGCGAGCAGTTCTTC.

The chain is built from TRBV9 and TRBJ2-7, with D unresolved. The CDR3 has 13 amino acids. Germline CDR1 SGDLS, CDR2 YYNGEE. Trimming pared 4 bases from V and 8 bases from J, leaving 16 bases between. The chain's CDR3 is CASSSPPSVKQYF. CDR3 sequence (DNA): TGTGCCAGCAGCTCACCCCCCTCGGTAAAGCAGTACTTC.

In its sample, this clone was seen once. The rearrangement links TRBV7-8 to TRBJ1-1; D possibly corresponds to TRBD1 (5 bases). The CDR3 is made up of 14 amino acids. Germline V gene lookup returns CDR1 SGHVS and CDR2 FQNEAQ. With 5 bases removed from V and 2 bases from J, the gap between germline ends came to 12 bases. The CDR3 region is CASSETGPNTEAFF. The CDR3 DNA sequence: TGTGCCAGCAGCGAAACAGGCCCCAACACTGAAGCTTTCTTT.

J is TRBJ1-2 and V is TRBV4-3, with unresolved D. The germline gives CDR1 LGHNA, CDR2 YSLEER. The CDR3 runs to 13 residues. V lost 0 bases and J lost 4, with 6 bases in between. The CDR3 sequence: CASSQDRGYGYTF. DNA for the CDR3: TGCGCCAGCAGCCAAGACCGGGGCTATGGCTACACCTTC.

The CDR3 protein is CASSEFGGTGHEAFF. The CDR3 bases are TGTGCCAGCAGTGAATTTGGGGGGACAGGGCATGAAGCTTTCTTT. The V and J genes are TRBV25-1 and TRBJ1-1, with 9 bases matching TRBD1. Trimming removed 1 base from V and 7 bases from J; junction bases left unmatched: 7. The germline V gene encodes CDR1 MGHDK and CDR2 SYGVNS. CDR3 length: 15 amino acids. The whole variable domain, filled in from reference TRBV25-1 and TRBJ1-1, reads EADIYQTPRYLVIGTGKKITLECSQTMGHDKMYWYQQDPGMELHLIHYSYGVNSTEKGDLSSESTVSRIRTEHFPLTLESARPSHTSQYLCASSEFGGTGHEAFFGQGTRLTVV.